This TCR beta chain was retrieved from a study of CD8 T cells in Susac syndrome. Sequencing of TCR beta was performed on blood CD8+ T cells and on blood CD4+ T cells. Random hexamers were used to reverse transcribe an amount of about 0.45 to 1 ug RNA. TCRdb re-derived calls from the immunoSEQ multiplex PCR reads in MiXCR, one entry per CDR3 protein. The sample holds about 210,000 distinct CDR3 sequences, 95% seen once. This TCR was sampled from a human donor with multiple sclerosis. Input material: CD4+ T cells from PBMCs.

CDR3 in amino acids: CSARPDTKTQYF. CDR3 sequence (DNA): TGCAGCGCCCGTCCGGACACTAAGACCCAGTACTTC. The rearrangement joins TRBV29-1 to TRBJ2-5; the D gene is possibly TRBD1 (5 bases). Germline loops: CDR1 SQVTM, CDR2 ANQGSEA. CDR3 length equals 12 residues. The germline V and J ends were trimmed by 7 bases and 6 bases, with 15 bases remaining between them.